Listed below are T cell receptor beta chains from one sample, sequenced in a study of OX40 agonist ivuxolimab in advanced cancers. TCRdb keeps only in-frame clones here, not all; method: immunoSEQ multiplex PCR. The data contain approximately 130,000 clones, about 92% of them singletons. The sequencing here drew on CD4+ or CD8+ T cells sorted from blood, taken in a trial of the OX40 agonist ivuxolimab. These receptors were obtained from an adult with an advanced solid tumor such as melanoma, head and neck, liver or kidney cancer. Both conserved end residues are part of each CDR3. The D gene is left open where the match is weak. Clone size appears in some rows only: once, few, many, or a class for an expanded clone.

J | size | V | D | CDR3 | DNA
TRBJ1-1 | - | TRBV7-2 | - | CASSLYTVPNTEAFF | TGTGCCAGCAGCTTATACACTGTCCCGAACACTGAAGCTTTCTTT
TRBJ2-7 | - | TRBV18 | - | CASSGMNGPYEQYF | TGTGCCAGCTCAGGAATGAACGGTCCCTACGAGCAGTACTTC
TRBJ2-4 | - | TRBV7-2 | TRBD2 | CASSLAGGGKNIQYF | TGTGCCAGCAGCTTAGCGGGCGGGGGCAAAAACATTCAGTACTTC
TRBJ1-2 | once | TRBV28 | - | CASSPDSWNNYGYTF | TGTGCCAGCAGTCCGGACAGCTGGAATAACTATGGCTACACCTTC
TRBJ1-1 | - | TRBV6-6 | - | CASRSPGRMNTEAFF | TGTGCCAGCAGAAGTCCGGGACGGATGAACACTGAAGCTTTCTTT
TRBJ1-4 | once | TRBV6-5 | - | CASSHRGSNEKLFF | TGTGCCAGCAGTCACCGGGGCTCTAATGAAAAACTGTTTTTT
TRBJ2-7 | - | TRBV11-2 | - | CASSSTFYEQYF | TGTGCCAGCAGCTCCACATTCTACGAGCAGTACTTC
TRBJ2-1 | - | TRBV20-1 | - | CSAVRYNEQFF | TGCAGTGCGGTCCGATACAATGAGCAGTTCTTC
TRBJ2-1 | - | TRBV7-2 | TRBD1 | CASRPDRATYNEQFF | TGTGCCAGCAGGCCCGACAGGGCGACCTACAATGAGCAGTTCTTC
TRBJ2-3 | once | TRBV5-4 | TRBD1 | CASSSGQGPDTQYF | TGTGCCAGCAGCTCGGGACAGGGGCCAGATACGCAGTATTTT
TRBJ2-1 | - | TRBV11-2 | TRBD2 | CASSLVGLVRQFF | TGTGCCAGCAGCTTAGTAGGACTAGTAAGGCAGTTCTTC
TRBJ2-7 | - | TRBV5-1 | TRBD1 | CASSQEGQGAYEQYF | TGCGCCAGCAGCCAGGAGGGACAGGGGGCCTACGAGCAGTACTTC
TRBJ2-7 | - | TRBV27 | - | CASSPGADRENF | TGTGCCAGCAGTCCCGGGGCAGACCGAGAAAACTTC
TRBJ2-1 | - | TRBV6-6 | - | CASRPLRPAFNEQFF | TGTGCCAGCAGACCCCTACGCCCCGCCTTCAATGAGCAGTTCTTC
TRBJ2-1 | - | TRBV5-4 | - | CASSPGGAVYNEQFF | TGTGCCAGCAGCCCCGGCGGGGCAGTCTACAATGAGCAGTTCTTC
TRBJ1-2 | - | TRBV7-9 | TRBD1 | CASSLGTSDPGQGEGYTF | TGTGCCAGCAGCTTAGGGACTTCCGATCCGGGACAGGGAGAAGGCTACACCTTC
TRBJ1-1 | few | TRBV28 | - | CASSLRPGRGTEAFF | TGTGCCAGCAGTTTAAGGCCAGGGAGGGGCACTGAAGCTTTCTTT
TRBJ2-6 | - | TRBV4-3 | - | CASSQDPQGSGANVLTF | TGCGCCAGCAGCCAAGATCCCCAGGGTTCTGGGGCCAACGTCCTGACTTTC
TRBJ1-5 | once | TRBV7-8 | TRBD1 | CASNPDRGQRNQPQHF | TGTGCCAGCAACCCAGACAGGGGGCAACGTAATCAGCCCCAGCATTTT
TRBJ2-5 | - | TRBV30 | TRBD2 | CAWASGWRETQYF | TGTGCCTGGGCTAGCGGGTGGAGAGAGACCCAGTACTTC
TRBJ2-7 | - | TRBV7-2 | - | CASSLGGPSYEQYF | TGTGCCAGCAGCTTAGGCGGGCCCTCCTACGAGCAGTACTTC
TRBJ2-3 | - | TRBV18 | - | CASSRGSTDTQYF | TGTGCCAGCTCAAGAGGGAGCACAGATACGCAGTATTTT
TRBJ2-7 | - | TRBV10-1 | TRBD2 | CASSVSGAPYEQYF | TGCGCCAGCAGTGTCAGCGGGGCCCCCTACGAGCAGTACTTC